A single T cell receptor (beta chain) is shown here with its context. Its antigen is as yet unknown. This record belongs to a study of post-analysis software for immune sequencing data. Germline V gene lookup returns CDR1 DFQATT and CDR2 SNEGSKA (reference sequence). V lost 3 bases to trimming and J lost 1 base; unmatched junction nucleotides: 3. This CDR3 comprises 15 residues. Notes on the study in general: TRBV5-6, TRBV5-1 and TRBV20-1 belonged to a set of a handful of TRBV segments that were more frequent in patients than controls.

Tagging with unique molecular identifiers was a feature of the TCR beta cDNA libraries. A single record per CDR3 protein comes from TCRdb applying MiXCR to the PCR reads. The profile shows roughly 870,000 distinct CDR3 sequences, around 50% of them singletons. This clonotype was sampled from a girl under 18 with multiple sclerosis. The sequenced material came from blood. The chain combines TRBV20-1 with TRBJ2-5, with TRBD2 identical over 12 bases. The CDR3 region has the DNA TGCAGTGCTAGGGCGACTAGCGGGAGCCAAGAGACCCAGTACTTC. Protein sequence: CSARATSGSQETQYF.